A few counts support the clone carrying this T cell receptor beta chain. What it recognizes is unknown. The time point is: week 35, safety follow-up. Vaccine doses each comprised 300 ug of mutant IDH1 20-mer peptide, with topical imiquimod. Only in-frame clones appear in the TCRdb table, and some are missing; sequencing was by immunoSEQ multiplex PCR. The sample holds about 31,000 clones, roughly 80% seen once. These data are taken from a study of a mutant IDH1 vaccine in newly diagnosed glioma. Study summary: Vaccines were first given 4-6 weeks after radiotherapy alone, or with temozolomide cycles.

This CDR3 is 15 amino acids long. V lost 3 bases and J lost 4, with 16 bases in between. From germline, CDR1 is SGDLS and CDR2 YYNGEE. Study outcomes and limitations: Pseudoprogression apparently tracked independently of changes in top peripheral T cell clonotypes.

The rearrangement links TRBV9 to TRBJ1-1; D possibly corresponds to TRBD1 (6 bases). This receptor was obtained from a middle-aged woman with glioma. This specimen consisted of PBMCs, obtained from a glioma patient whose treatment included an IDH1 peptide vaccine. Written as DNA, the CDR3 is TGTGCCAGCAGCGATCACAGGGAAGGAGGCACTGAAGCTTTCTTT. Its translation: CASSDHREGGTEAFF.